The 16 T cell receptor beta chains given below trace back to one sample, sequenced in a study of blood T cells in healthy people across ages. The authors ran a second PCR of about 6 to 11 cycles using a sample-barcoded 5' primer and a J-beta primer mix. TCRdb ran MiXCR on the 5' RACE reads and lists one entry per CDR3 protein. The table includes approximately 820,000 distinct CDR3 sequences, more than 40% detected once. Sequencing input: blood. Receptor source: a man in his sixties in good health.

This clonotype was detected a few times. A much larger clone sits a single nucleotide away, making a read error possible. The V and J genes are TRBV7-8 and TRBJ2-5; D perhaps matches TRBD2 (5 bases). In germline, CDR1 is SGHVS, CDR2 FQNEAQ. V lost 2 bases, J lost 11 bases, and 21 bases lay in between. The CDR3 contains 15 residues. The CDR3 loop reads CASSLSSTSGNEQYF. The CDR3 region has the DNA TGTGCCAGCAGCTTATCATCTACGAGCGGCAATGAGCAGTACTTC.

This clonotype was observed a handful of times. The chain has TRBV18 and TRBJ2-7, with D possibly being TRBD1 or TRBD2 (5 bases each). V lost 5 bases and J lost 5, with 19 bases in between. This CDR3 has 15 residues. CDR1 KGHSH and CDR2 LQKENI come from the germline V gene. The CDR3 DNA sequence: TGTGCCAGCTCATTTTCTCGGACACGGGGACACGAGCAGTACTTC. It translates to CASSFSRTRGHEQYF.

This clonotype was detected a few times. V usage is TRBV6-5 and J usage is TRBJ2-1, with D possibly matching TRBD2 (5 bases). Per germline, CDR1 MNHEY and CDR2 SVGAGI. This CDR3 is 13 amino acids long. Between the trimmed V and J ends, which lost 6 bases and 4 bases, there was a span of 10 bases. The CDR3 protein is CASRRAGYNEQFF. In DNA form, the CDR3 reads TGTGCCAGCAGGAGGGCAGGTTACAATGAGCAGTTCTTC.

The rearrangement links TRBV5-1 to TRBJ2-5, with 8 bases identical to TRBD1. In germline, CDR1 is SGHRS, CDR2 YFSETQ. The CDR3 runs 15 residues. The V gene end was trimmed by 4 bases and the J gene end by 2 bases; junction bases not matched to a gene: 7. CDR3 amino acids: CASSPLDREQETQYF. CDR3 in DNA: TGCGCCAGCAGCCCATTGGACAGGGAACAAGAGACCCAGTACTTC.

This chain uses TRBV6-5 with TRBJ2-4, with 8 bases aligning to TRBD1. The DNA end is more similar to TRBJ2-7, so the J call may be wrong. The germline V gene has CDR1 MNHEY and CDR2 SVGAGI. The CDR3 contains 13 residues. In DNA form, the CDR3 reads TGTGCCAGCAGTTACTCGACAGGGGTCGAGCAGTACTTC. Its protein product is CASSYSTGVEQYF.

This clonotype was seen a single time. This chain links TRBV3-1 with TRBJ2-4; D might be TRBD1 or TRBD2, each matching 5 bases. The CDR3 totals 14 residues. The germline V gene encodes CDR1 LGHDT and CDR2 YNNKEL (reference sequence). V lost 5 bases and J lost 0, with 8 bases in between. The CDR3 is CASSGGIAKNIQYF. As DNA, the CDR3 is TGTGCCAGCAGCGGGGGTATAGCCAAAAACATTCAGTACTTC.

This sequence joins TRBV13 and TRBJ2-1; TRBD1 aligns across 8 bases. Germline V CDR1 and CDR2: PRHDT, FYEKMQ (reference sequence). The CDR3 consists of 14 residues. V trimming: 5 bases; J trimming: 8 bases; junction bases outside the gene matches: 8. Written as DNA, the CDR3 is TGTGCCAGCAGCCGACAGGGGAGACGGGATGAGCAGTTCTTC. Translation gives CASSRQGRRDEQFF.

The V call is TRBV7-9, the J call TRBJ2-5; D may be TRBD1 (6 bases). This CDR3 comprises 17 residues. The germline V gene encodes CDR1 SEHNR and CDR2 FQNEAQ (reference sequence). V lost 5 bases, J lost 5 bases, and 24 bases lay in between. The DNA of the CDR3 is TGTGCCAGCAGCCCCGGTCGGTCTGGGGGCTTGGTGGAGACCCAGTACTTC. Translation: CASSPGRSGGLVETQYF.

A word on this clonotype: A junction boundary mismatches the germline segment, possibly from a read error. CDR3 nucleotides: TGTAGTGCGATAGACAGGGTTGATTCACCCCTCCACTTT. This translates into CSAIDRVDSPLHF. This chain connects TRBV20-1 to TRBJ1-6, with TRBD1 identical over 7 bases. In germline, CDR1 is DFQATT, CDR2 SNEGSKA (reference sequence). This CDR3 has 13 residues.

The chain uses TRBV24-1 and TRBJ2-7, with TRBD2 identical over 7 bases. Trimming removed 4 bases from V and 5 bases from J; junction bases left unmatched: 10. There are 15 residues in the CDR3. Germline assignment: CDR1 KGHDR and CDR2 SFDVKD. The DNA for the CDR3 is TGTGCCACCAGTGACTCCGGGACTACCCCAGACGAGCAGTACTTC. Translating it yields CATSDSGTTPDEQYF.

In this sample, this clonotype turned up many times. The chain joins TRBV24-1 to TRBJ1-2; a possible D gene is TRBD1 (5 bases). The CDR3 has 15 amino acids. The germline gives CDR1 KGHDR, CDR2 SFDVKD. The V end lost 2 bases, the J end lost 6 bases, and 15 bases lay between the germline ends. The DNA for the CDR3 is TGTGCCACCAGTGATTACCCTATAACAGGAGATGGCTACACCTTC. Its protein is CATSDYPITGDGYTF.

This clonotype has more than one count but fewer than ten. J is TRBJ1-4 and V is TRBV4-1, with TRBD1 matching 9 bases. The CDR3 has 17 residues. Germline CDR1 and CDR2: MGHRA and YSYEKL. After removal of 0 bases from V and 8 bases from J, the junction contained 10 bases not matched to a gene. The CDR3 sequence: CASSQDSPGTGNEKLFF. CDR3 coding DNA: TGCGCCAGCAGCCAAGATAGTCCCGGGACAGGGAACGAAAAACTGTTTTTT.

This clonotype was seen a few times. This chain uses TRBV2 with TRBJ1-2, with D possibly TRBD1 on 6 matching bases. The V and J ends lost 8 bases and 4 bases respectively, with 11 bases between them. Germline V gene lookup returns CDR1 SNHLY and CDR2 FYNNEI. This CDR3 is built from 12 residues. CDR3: CASGQNLYGYTF. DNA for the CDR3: TGTGCCAGCGGACAGAACCTCTATGGCTACACCTTC.

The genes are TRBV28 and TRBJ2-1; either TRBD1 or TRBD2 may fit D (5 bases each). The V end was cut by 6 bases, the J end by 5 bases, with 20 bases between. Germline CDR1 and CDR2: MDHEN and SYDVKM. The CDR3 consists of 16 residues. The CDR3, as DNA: TGTGCCAGCAGGAGGGGTGGGCGAGCGGACGACAATGAGCAGTTCTTC. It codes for CASRRGGRADDNEQFF.

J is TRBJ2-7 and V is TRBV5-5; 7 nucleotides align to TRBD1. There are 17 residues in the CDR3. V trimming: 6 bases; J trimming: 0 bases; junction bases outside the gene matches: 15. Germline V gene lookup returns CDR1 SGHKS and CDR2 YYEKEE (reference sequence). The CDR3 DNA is TGTGCCAGCACCCCGGCAGACAGGGAATTGAGCTCCTACGAGCAGTACTTC. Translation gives CASTPADRELSSYEQYF.

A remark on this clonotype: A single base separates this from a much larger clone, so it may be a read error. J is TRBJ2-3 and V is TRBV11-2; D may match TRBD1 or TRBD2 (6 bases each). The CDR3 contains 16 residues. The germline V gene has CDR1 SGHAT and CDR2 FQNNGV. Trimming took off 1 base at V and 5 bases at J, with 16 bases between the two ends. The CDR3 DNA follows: TGTGCCAGCAGCTTAGGGGGGGCCGCTTGGATAGATACGCAGTATTTT. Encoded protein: CASSLGGAAWIDTQYF.